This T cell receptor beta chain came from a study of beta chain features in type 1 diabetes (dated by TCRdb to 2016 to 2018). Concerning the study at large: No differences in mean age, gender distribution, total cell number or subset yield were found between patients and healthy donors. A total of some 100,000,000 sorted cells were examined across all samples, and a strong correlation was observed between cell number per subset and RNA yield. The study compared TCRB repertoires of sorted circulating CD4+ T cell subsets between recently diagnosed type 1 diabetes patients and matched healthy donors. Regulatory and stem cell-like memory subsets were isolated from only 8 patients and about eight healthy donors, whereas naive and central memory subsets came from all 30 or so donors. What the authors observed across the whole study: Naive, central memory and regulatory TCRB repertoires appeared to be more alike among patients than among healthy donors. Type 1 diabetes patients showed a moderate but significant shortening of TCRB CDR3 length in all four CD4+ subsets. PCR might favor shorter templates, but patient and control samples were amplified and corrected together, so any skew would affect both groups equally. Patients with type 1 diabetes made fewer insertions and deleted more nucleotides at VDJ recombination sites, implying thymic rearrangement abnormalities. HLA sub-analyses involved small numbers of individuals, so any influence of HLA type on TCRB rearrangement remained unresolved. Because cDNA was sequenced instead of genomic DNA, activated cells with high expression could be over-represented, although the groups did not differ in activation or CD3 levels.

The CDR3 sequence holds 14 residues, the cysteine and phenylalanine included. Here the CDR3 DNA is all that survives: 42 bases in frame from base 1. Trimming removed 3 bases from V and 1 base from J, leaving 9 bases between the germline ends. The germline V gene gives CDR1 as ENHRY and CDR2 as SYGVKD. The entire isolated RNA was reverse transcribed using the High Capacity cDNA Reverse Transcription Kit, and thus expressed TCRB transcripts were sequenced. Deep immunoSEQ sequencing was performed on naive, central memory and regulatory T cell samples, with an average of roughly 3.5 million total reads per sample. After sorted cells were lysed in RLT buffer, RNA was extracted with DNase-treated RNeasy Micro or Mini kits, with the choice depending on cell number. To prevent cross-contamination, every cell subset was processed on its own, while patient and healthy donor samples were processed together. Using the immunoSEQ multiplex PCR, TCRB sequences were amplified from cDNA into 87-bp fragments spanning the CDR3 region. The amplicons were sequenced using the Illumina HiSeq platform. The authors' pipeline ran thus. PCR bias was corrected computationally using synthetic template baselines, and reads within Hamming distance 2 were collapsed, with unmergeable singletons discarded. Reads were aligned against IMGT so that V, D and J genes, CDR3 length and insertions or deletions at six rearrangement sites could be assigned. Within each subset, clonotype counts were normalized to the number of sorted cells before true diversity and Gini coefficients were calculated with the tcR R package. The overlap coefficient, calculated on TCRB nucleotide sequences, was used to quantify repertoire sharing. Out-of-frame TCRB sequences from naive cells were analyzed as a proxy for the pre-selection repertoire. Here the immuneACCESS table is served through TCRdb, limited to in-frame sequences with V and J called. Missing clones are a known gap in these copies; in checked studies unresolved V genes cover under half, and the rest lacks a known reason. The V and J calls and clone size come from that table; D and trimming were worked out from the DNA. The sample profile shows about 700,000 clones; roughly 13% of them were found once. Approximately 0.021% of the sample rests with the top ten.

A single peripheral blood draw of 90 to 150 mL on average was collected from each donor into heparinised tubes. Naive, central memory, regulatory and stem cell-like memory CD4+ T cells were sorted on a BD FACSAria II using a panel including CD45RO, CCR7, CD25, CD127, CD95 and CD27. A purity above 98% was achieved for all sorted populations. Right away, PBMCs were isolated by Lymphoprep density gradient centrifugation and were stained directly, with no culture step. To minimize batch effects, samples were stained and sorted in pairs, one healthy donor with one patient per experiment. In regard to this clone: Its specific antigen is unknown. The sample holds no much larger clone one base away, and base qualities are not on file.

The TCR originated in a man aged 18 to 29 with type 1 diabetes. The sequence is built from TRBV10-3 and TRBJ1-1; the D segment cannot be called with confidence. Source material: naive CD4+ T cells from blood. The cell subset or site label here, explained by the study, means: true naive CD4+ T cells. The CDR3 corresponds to CAISDAATNTEAFF. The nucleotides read TGTGCCATCAGTGACGCAGCGACGAACACTGAAGCTTTCTTT.